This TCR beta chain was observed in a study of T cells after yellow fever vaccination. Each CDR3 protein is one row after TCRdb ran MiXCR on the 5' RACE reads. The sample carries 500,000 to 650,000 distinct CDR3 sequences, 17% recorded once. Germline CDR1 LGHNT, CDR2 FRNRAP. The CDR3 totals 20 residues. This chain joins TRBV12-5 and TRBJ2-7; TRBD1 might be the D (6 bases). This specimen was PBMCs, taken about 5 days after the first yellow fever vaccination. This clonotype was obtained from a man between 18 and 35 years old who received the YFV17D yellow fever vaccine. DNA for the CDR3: TGTGCCTCATCAATTATTTACAGGGTCAGTGGATTAATCGGCTCCTACGAGCAGTACTTC. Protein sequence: CASSIIYRVSGLIGSYEQYF.